Listed below are T cell receptor beta chains from one sample, sequenced in a study of T-cell memory formation after mild COVID-19. MiXCR, applied by TCRdb to the 5' RACE reads, yields one record per CDR3 protein. Of a few hundred thousand distinct CDR3 sequences in the sample, about a sixth were seen once. The specimen sequenced was PBMCs or a T cell subset sorted from them (not recorded which). These receptors came from a man younger than 35 who had mild COVID-19 (a few samples of this study predate the infection). Cell type and time point are not known. Each CDR3 is given with its conserved first and last residue. The D gene is left open where the match is weak. For some rows the clone size is stated as once, few or many, or as a class when expanded; others skip it.

d_call,v_call,j_call,clone_size,cdr3_aa,cdr3_nt
.,TRBV29-1,TRBJ1-5,once,CSVVDSNQPQHF,TGCAGCGTTGTAGATAGCAATCAGCCCCAGCATTTT
.,TRBV7-3,TRBJ2-3,.,CASSPHPGLQADTQYF,TGTGCCAGCAGCCCCCACCCGGGACTGCAAGCAGATACGCAGTATTTT
TRBD1,TRBV5-6,TRBJ2-5,.,CASSLDRGYETQYF,TGTGCCAGCAGCTTGGACAGGGGATACGAGACCCAGTACTTC
.,TRBV3-1,TRBJ2-5,many,CASSQAQGQETQYF,TGTGCCAGCAGCCAGGCCCAAGGGCAAGAGACCCAGTACTTC
.,TRBV20-1,TRBJ2-2,few,CSAPRGGRANTGELFF,TGCAGTGCTCCAAGAGGGGGAAGAGCGAACACCGGGGAGCTGTTTTTT
TRBD1,TRBV5-6,TRBJ2-5,many,CASSTTGLGETQYF,TGTGCCAGCAGCACGACAGGGCTGGGGGAGACCCAGTACTTC
.,TRBV7-9,TRBJ2-7,few,CASSPKTGSYEQYF,TGTGCCAGCAGCCCAAAGACAGGATCCTACGAGCAGTACTTC
.,TRBV4-1,TRBJ1-1,few,CASSQLIGTEAFF,TGCGCCAGCAGCCAACTTATTGGGACTGAAGCTTTCTTT
.,TRBV12-3/TRBV12-4,TRBJ1-5,.,CASSRSRVGQDQPQHF,TGTGCCAGCAGCCGGTCCAGGGTAGGGCAGGATCAGCCCCAGCATTTT
TRBD1,TRBV3-1,TRBJ2-7,.,CASSPLGTEYEQYF,TGTGCCAGCAGCCCCCTAGGGACAGAATACGAGCAGTACTTC
TRBD1,TRBV6-2/TRBV6-3,TRBJ2-2,few,CASTPSDRGFTGELFF,TGTGCCAGCACCCCTTCGGACAGGGGGTTCACCGGGGAGCTGTTTTTT
.,TRBV29-1,TRBJ1-2,few,CSVVRGSPYGYTF,TGCAGCGTTGTGCGGGGCAGCCCCTATGGCTACACCTTC
.,TRBV7-2,TRBJ2-4,.,CASSMDFESIQYF,TGTGCCAGCAGCATGGACTTCGAGTCGATTCAGTACTTC
TRBD2,TRBV18,TRBJ2-1,.,CASSPGWRGAYNEQFF,TGTGCCAGCTCACCCGGATGGCGGGGGGCGTACAATGAGCAGTTCTTC
TRBD1,TRBV4-2,TRBJ1-5,.,CASGRQGAGNQPQHF,TGTGCCAGCGGAAGACAGGGGGCGGGCAATCAGCCCCAGCATTTT
.,TRBV20-1,TRBJ2-3,few,CSARDLGGAGKDTQYF,TGCAGTGCTAGAGATCTGGGGGGGGCCGGGAAAGATACGCAGTATTTT
.,TRBV5-1,TRBJ2-1,.,CASSQEGVSLDNEQFF,TGCGCCAGCAGCCAGGAGGGGGTTTCGTTGGACAATGAGCAGTTCTTC
.,TRBV11-2,TRBJ2-1,few,CASSFEAAYNEQFF,TGTGCCAGCAGCTTTGAGGCGGCCTACAATGAGCAGTTCTTC
.,TRBV7-9,TRBJ1-1,.,CASSLSAVAGAFF,TGTGCCAGCAGCTTATCGGCGGTGGCCGGAGCTTTCTTT
.,TRBV12-3/TRBV12-4,TRBJ2-5,.,CASSRGQSEAQYF,TGTGCCAGCAGTCGCGGACAGTCAGAGGCCCAGTACTTC
.,TRBV12-3/TRBV12-4,TRBJ2-2,.,CASSPVWGPGELFF,TGTGCCAGCAGCCCCGTTTGGGGACCGGGGGAGCTGTTTTTT
TRBD1,TRBV7-2,TRBJ1-2,few,CASSGTGGWYGYTF,TGTGCCAGCAGTGGGACAGGGGGGTGGTATGGCTACACCTTC
TRBD2,TRBV7-2,TRBJ2-3,.,CASSLVAGGRADTQYF,TGTGCCAGCAGCTTAGTAGCGGGGGGTCGAGCGGATACGCAGTATTTT
.,TRBV11-3,TRBJ2-2,.,CASSPRPSRAKPNTGELFF,TGTGCCAGCAGCCCCAGGCCGTCGAGGGCTAAGCCGAACACCGGGGAGCTGTTTTTT
.,TRBV12-3/TRBV12-4,TRBJ2-1,.,CASSPTLIGQFF,TGTGCCAGCAGCCCTACGCTAATAGGGCAGTTCTTC
.,TRBV6-5,TRBJ1-2,few,CASSYGGQVNYGYTF,TGTGCCAGCAGTTACGGGGGGCAAGTTAACTATGGCTACACCTTC
.,TRBV25-1,TRBJ2-1,.,CASSVDLRGANEQFF,TGTGCCAGCAGTGTAGATCTTAGGGGGGCTAATGAGCAGTTCTTC
.,TRBV10-3,TRBJ2-1,.,CAISDGVSGEQFF,TGTGCCATCAGTGATGGCGTGTCGGGTGAGCAGTTCTTC
.,TRBV12-3/TRBV12-4,TRBJ2-1,.,CASSLMGATYNEQFF,TGTGCCAGCAGTTTAATGGGGGCTACCTACAATGAGCAGTTCTTC
.,TRBV12-3/TRBV12-4,TRBJ2-5,.,CASTQKEGEKTQYF,TGTGCCAGCACTCAAAAGGAGGGCGAAAAGACCCAGTACTTC
TRBD1,TRBV11-2,TRBJ2-3,many,CASSLGGGQGATDTQYF,TGTGCCAGCAGCTTAGGGGGTGGACAGGGGGCCACAGATACGCAGTATTTT
.,TRBV9,TRBJ1-6,.,CASSSGSSSYNSPLHF,TGTGCCAGCAGCTCAGGGTCAAGCTCCTATAATTCACCCCTCCACTTT
TRBD2,TRBV6-6,TRBJ2-5,few,CASTGSSGGAKTQYF,TGTGCCAGCACGGGGTCGAGCGGGGGGGCCAAGACCCAGTACTTC
.,TRBV4-3,TRBJ2-5,few,CASSSSQGIGTQYF,TGCGCCAGCAGCAGCTCACAGGGAATTGGGACCCAGTACTTC
TRBD2,TRBV7-6,TRBJ2-1,.,CASSFSGGAYNEQFF,TGTGCCAGCAGCTTTAGCGGGGGGGCCTACAATGAGCAGTTCTTC
.,TRBV10-3,TRBJ2-5,.,CAIGLPARSAQYF,TGTGCCATAGGACTCCCTGCCCGTTCGGCCCAGTACTTC
.,TRBV5-1,TRBJ2-2,many,CASSLGRGTGELFF,TGTGCCAGCAGTTTGGGGAGGGGGACCGGGGAGCTGTTTTTT
.,TRBV5-1,TRBJ1-1,.,CASSQDQGLDTEAFF,TGCGCCAGCAGCCAAGACCAGGGCCTCGACACTGAAGCTTTCTTT
TRBD1,TRBV6-5,TRBJ1-1,.,CASRPWTGITEAFF,TGTGCCAGCAGGCCCTGGACAGGGATAACTGAAGCTTTCTTT
.,TRBV7-9,TRBJ1-1,few,CASSYLGAFF,TGTGCCAGCAGCTATCTAGGGGCTTTCTTT
.,TRBV20-1,TRBJ2-3,.,CSATHTLAGTDTQYF,TGCAGTGCTACCCACACATTAGCGGGCACAGATACGCAGTATTTT